Following are 30 T cell receptor beta chains from one sample sequenced in a study of beta chain features in type 1 diabetes. Study-wide findings and caveats: Researchers report that Type 1 diabetes patients had moderately but significantly shorter TCRB CDR3s across all four CD4+ subsets.

These TCRs' antigens remain unknown. The sequenced template was cDNA made from the entire isolated RNA. TCRdb keeps only in-frame clones here, not all; method: immunoSEQ multiplex PCR. The profile shows 200,000 to 300,000 clones, roughly 22% of them singletons. Sequenced material: naive CD4+ T cells from blood. All receptors come from a woman aged 40 to 50 with type 1 diabetes.

The gene calls are TRBV29-1 and TRBJ2-1; no reliable D call. Germline CDR1 SQVTM, CDR2 ANQGSEA. The V and J ends lost 2 bases and 15 bases respectively, with 11 bases between them. This CDR3 spans 10 amino acids. DNA of the CDR3: TGCAGCGTTGAAACTGCCCGTCGGTTCTTC. Amino acids: CSVETARRFF.

This clone occurred a few times. This chain links TRBV11-2 with TRBJ2-1; TRBD1 aligns across 10 bases. CDR1 is SGHAT, CDR2 FQNNGV, per germline. The trim removed 5 bases at V and 6 bases at J, leaving 10 bases unmatched. The CDR3 is 16 amino acids. CDR3 amino acids: CASSLNDRGLVNEQFF. The CDR3 region has the DNA TGTGCCAGCAGCCTCAACGACAGGGGGCTAGTCAATGAGCAGTTCTTC.

The chain couples TRBV5-1 to TRBJ2-5; 7 bases agree with TRBD2. V gave up 8 bases and J gave up 0 bases; unmatched junction bases: 10. The CDR3 length is 15 residues. Per germline, CDR1 SGHRS and CDR2 YFSETQ. CDR3 DNA sequence: TGCGCCAGTAATACCGCGGGGGAGGACCAAGAGACCCAGTACTTC. Translated: CASNTAGEDQETQYF.

This clone has a handful of counts. The V and J genes are TRBV7-9 and TRBJ1-1; TRBD1 agrees at 7 bases. The germline CDR1 and CDR2 sequences are SEHNR and FQNEAQ (reference sequence). The CDR3 runs 15 residues. V shed 5 bases, J shed 2 bases, and the junction held 8 bases outside the gene matches. CDR3 nucleotides: TGTGCCAGCAGCCGCCGACAGGGTGATAACACTGAAGCTTTCTTT. Amino acid sequence: CASSRRQGDNTEAFF.

V and J are TRBV5-1 and TRBJ1-2; 8 bases line up with TRBD1. The CDR3 length is 13 residues. With 4 bases clipped from V and 8 bases from J, the junction kept 7 bases outside the gene matches. The germline CDR1 and CDR2 sequences are SGHRS and YFSETQ. The CDR3 is CASSPDRVRGYTF. The CDR3 DNA reads TGCGCCAGCAGCCCGGACAGGGTGAGAGGCTACACCTTC.

A few counts support this clone. V usage is TRBV7-9 and J usage is TRBJ2-3, with D hard to call. The CDR3 consists of 12 residues. The V and J ends lost 5 bases and 6 bases respectively, with 9 bases between them. Germline V gives CDR1 SEHNR, CDR2 FQNEAQ (reference sequence). In nucleotides, the CDR3 is TGTGCCAGCAGCCGCGATAAGGATACGCAGTATTTT. The encoded protein is CASSRDKDTQYF.

V gene TRBV28 combines with J gene TRBJ2-7; 8 bases match TRBD1. The trim removed 3 bases at V and 3 bases at J, leaving 1 base unmatched. The CDR3 is made up of 13 amino acids. Germline loops: CDR1 MDHEN, CDR2 SYDVKM. The CDR3 region is CASSFDRGYEQYF. The CDR3, as DNA: TGTGCCAGCAGTTTCGACAGGGGCTACGAGCAGTACTTC.

The CDR3 DNA follows: TGTGCCAGCAGCGTAGACTTGAACACTGAAGCTTTCTTT. As protein: CASSVDLNTEAFF. This chain links TRBV9 with TRBJ1-1; no reliable D call. The CDR3 totals 13 residues. With 0 bases removed from V and 0 bases from J, the gap between germline ends came to 3 bases. Germline loops: CDR1 SGDLS, CDR2 YYNGEE.

This clone occurred a few times. The chain combines TRBV13 with TRBJ2-1; TRBD2 agrees at 15 bases. Germline CDR1 PRHDT, CDR2 FYEKMQ (reference sequence). V trimming: 6 bases; J trimming: 9 bases; junction bases outside the gene matches: 6. This CDR3 is 15 amino acids long. The CDR3 bases are TGTGCCAGCAGAAGGACTAGCGGGAGGGGCGGTGAGCAGTTCTTC. Translated, it gives CASRRTSGRGGEQFF.

This clone has more than one count but fewer than ten. This chain connects TRBV4-3 to TRBJ2-7, with TRBD2 matching over 14 bases. From germline, CDR1 is LGHNA and CDR2 YSLEER. CDR3 length: 15 amino acids. The trim removed 4 bases at V and 3 bases at J, leaving 2 bases unmatched. CDR3 in amino acids: CASSLGTSGSYEQYF. The CDR3 DNA reads TGCGCCAGCAGCCTAGGGACTAGCGGGAGCTACGAGCAGTACTTC.

This clone turned up a few times. The genes are TRBV28 and TRBJ2-7; 7 nucleotides match TRBD2. The CDR3 has 15 amino acids. V was clipped by 3 bases and J by 1 base; unmatched bases: 6. Looked up from germline, CDR1 is MDHEN and CDR2 is SYDVKM. CDR3 nucleotide sequence: TGTGCCAGCAGTTTGGGGGGGAGCCAGTCCTACGAGCAGTACTTC. Translated: CASSLGGSQSYEQYF. Filled out from reference TRBV28 and TRBJ2-7, the complete variable domain reads DVKVTQSSRYLVKRTGEKVFLECVQDMDHENMFWYRQDPGLGLRLIYFSYDVKMKEKGDIPEGYSVSREKKERFSLILESASTNQTSMYLCASSLGGSQSYEQYFGPGTRLTVT.

There are a few counts of this clone. The J gene is TRBJ2-7, the V gene TRBV4-1; the D gene is possibly TRBD2 (5 bases). The V end was cut by 4 bases, the J end by 6 bases, with 25 bases between. Germline V gene lookup returns CDR1 MGHRA and CDR2 YSYEKL. There are 17 residues in the CDR3. CDR3 DNA: TGCGCCAGCAGCCCCAGGACTTTCCGGGCCCATCGCCCCGAGCAGTACTTC. This translates into CASSPRTFRAHRPEQYF.

The rearrangement links TRBV9 to TRBJ2-7; TRBD2 might be the D (5 bases). The CDR3 contains 15 residues. V lost 0 bases and J 6 bases, leaving 16 bases between the germline ends. Germline assignment: CDR1 SGDLS and CDR2 YYNGEE. DNA of the CDR3: TGTGCCAGCAGCGTAGATGGGCAGGACTGGGGCGAGCAGTACTTC. Amino acid sequence: CASSVDGQDWGEQYF.

The chain carries TRBV9 and TRBJ2-7; TRBD1 matches 8 bases. Looked up from germline, CDR1 is SGDLS and CDR2 is YYNGEE. Trimming at V came to 5 bases and at J to 5 bases, leaving 15 bases not matched to a gene. CDR3 length: 16 residues. In DNA form, the CDR3 reads TGTGCCAGCAGTGACACTACGGACAGGGTGGCCAACGAGCAGTACTTC. This sequence encodes CASSDTTDRVANEQYF.

The V call is TRBV19, the J call TRBJ2-5; TRBD2 matches at 7 bases. Judging by the DNA end, TRBJ2-7 fits better; the J call may be wrong. This CDR3 contains 13 residues. Germline assignment: CDR1 LNHDA and CDR2 SQIVND (reference sequence). CDR3 amino acids: CASSIAQRGEQYF. The CDR3 nucleotides read TGTGCCAGTAGTATAGCCCAGCGGGGCGAGCAGTACTTC.

This sequence joins TRBV5-1 and TRBJ2-7; D is possibly TRBD2 (6 bases). The CDR3 covers 15 residues. V was shortened by 3 bases and J by 0 bases, with 13 bases between the two germline ends. The V gene's germline CDR1 is SGHRS and CDR2 YFSETQ. The CDR3 coding sequence is TGCGCCAGCAGCTCCCCCGGGACTCTCTCCTACGAGCAGTACTTC. Translation gives CASSSPGTLSYEQYF. The variable domain in full, completed from reference TRBV5-1 and TRBJ2-7, reads KAGVTQTPRYLIKTRGQQVTLSCSPISGHRSVSWYQQTPGQGLQFLFEYFSETQRNKGNFPGRFSGRQFSNSRSEMNVSTLELGDSALYLCASSSPGTLSYEQYFGPGTRLTVT.

CDR3 coding DNA: TGTGCCAGCAGCCCCTGGGACAGGTCGACCTACGAGCAGTACTTC. This codes for CASSPWDRSTYEQYF. J is TRBJ2-7 and V is TRBV7-9, with TRBD1 identical over 8 bases. With 5 bases clipped from V and 2 bases from J, the junction kept 8 bases outside the gene matches. Germline V gene sequence: CDR1 SEHNR, CDR2 FQNEAQ (reference sequence). This CDR3 contains 15 residues.

V gene TRBV7-2 combines with J gene TRBJ1-1; 7 nucleotides align to TRBD1. With V trimmed by 8 bases and J by 1 base, 13 bases remained unmatched. Germline-derived CDR1 and CDR2 are SGHTA and FQGNSA. The CDR3 runs to 16 residues. CDR3 nucleotides: TGTGCCAGCGGACCAGCGATTGGACAGGAGAACACTGAAGCTTTCTTT. It is translated as CASGPAIGQENTEAFF.

In its sample, this clone was seen a few times. The same CDR3 also results from other DNA sequences found in this sample. V is TRBV21-1 and J is TRBJ1-5. TRBV21-1 is shown as a pseudogene. CDR3 length: 12 residues. The CDR3 reads CASSKGGQPQHF. CDR3 coding DNA: TGTGCCAGCAGCAAAGGAGGGCAGCCCCAGCATTTT.

The chain links TRBV11-2 to TRBJ2-3; 12 nucleotides align to TRBD2. With 2 bases clipped from V and 4 bases from J, the junction kept 7 bases outside the gene matches. Germline CDR1 SGHAT, CDR2 FQNNGV. The CDR3 consists of 17 residues. The CDR3, as DNA: TGTGCCAGCAGCTTACTAGCGGGAGGGGTCGTCCCAGATACGCAGTATTTT. It specifies CASSLLAGGVVPDTQYF.

This clone was seen a handful of times. The CDR3 nucleotides read TGTGCCAGCAGCGTGAGCGGGACCGGGGAGCTGTTTTTT. This sequence encodes CASSVSGTGELFF. This sequence joins TRBV9 and TRBJ2-2; a weak D match, TRBD2 (6 bases). The V end was cut by 2 bases, the J end by 5 bases, with 7 bases between. CDR3 length: 13 residues. Per the germline V gene, CDR1 is SGDLS and CDR2 is YYNGEE.

This clone was counted only a few times. The J gene is TRBJ2-1, the V gene TRBV11-2; tentative D call: TRBD1 (5 bases). Germline CDR1 and CDR2: SGHAT and FQNNGV. CDR3 length: 16 residues. Trimming took off 5 bases at V and 3 bases at J, with 17 bases between the two ends. The CDR3 is CASSLLEGVGYNEQFF. Written as DNA, the CDR3 is TGTGCCAGCAGCCTCCTTGAAGGGGTGGGCTACAATGAGCAGTTCTTC.

Comment on this clone: The sample holds other DNA sequences that translate to the same CDR3. This rearrangement joins TRBV9 to TRBJ2-5; possible D gene TRBD2, 6 bases. V lost 4 bases to trimming and J lost 1 base, with 11 bases between them. The germline V gene encodes CDR1 SGDLS and CDR2 YYNGEE. This CDR3 spans 14 amino acids. The CDR3 region has the DNA TGTGCCAGCAGCCTGCTGGGACTCCAAGAGACCCAGTACTTC. Encoded protein: CASSLLGLQETQYF.

The rearrangement links TRBV4-2 to TRBJ2-5, with 9 bases that match TRBD1. The CDR3 totals 21 residues. Germline loops: CDR1 LGHNA, CDR2 YNFKEQ. J lost 6 bases, V lost 0 bases, and 23 bases had no gene match. CDR3 in DNA: TGTGCCAGCAGCCAAGATGCCCCCGGGGACAGGGATGGGTATATGAAGAAGACCCAGTACTTC. Encoded protein: CASSQDAPGDRDGYMKKTQYF.

This clone was counted only a few times. The CDR3 region is CATSSTAATGELFF. CDR3 sequence (DNA): TGTGCCACCAGCTCGACAGCCGCTACCGGGGAGCTGTTTTTT. This chain connects TRBV15 to TRBJ2-2; D may be TRBD1 (5 bases). The CDR3 extends over 14 amino acids. Trimming shortened V by 5 bases and J by 5 bases, and 12 bases separated the two germline ends. Germline V gene data show CDR1 as LNHNV and CDR2 as YYDKDF (reference sequence).

The chain combines TRBV7-9 with TRBJ1-5; 7 positions agree with TRBD1. The V segment lost 4 bases and the J segment 5 bases; nucleotides outside the gene matches: 14. The CDR3 runs 17 residues. Germline CDR1 reads SEHNR; CDR2 reads FQNEAQ (reference sequence). The CDR3: CASSSGTAPWSDQPQHF. CDR3 nucleotides: TGTGCCAGCAGCTCTGGGACAGCTCCCTGGAGCGATCAGCCCCAGCATTTT.

This clone turned up a few times. V gene TRBV28 combines with J gene TRBJ2-5, with 9 bases matching TRBD1. Germline V CDR1 and CDR2: MDHEN, SYDVKM. The CDR3 has 14 residues. The V and J ends lost 5 bases and 5 bases, in that order; junction bases with no gene match: 6. For the CDR3, the DNA is TGTGCCAGCAGTGAACAGGGGGCCGGGGAGACCCAGTACTTC. This encodes CASSEQGAGETQYF.

This clone occurred a few times. This chain links TRBV5-1 with TRBJ1-1; possible D gene TRBD1, 5 bases. Germline V gene sequence: CDR1 SGHRS, CDR2 YFSETQ. The CDR3 has 14 residues. The V and J ends lost 6 bases and 1 base respectively, with 13 bases between them. CDR3 nucleotides: TGCGCCAGCACCTCGGGGGTCTCGAACACTGAAGCTTTCTTT. This encodes CASTSGVSNTEAFF.

This clone was seen a few times. This chain links TRBV28 with TRBJ2-2, with 11 bases matching TRBD1. J lost 4 bases, V lost 7 bases, and 8 bases had no gene match. The CDR3 has 16 residues. Germline V gene data show CDR1 as MDHEN and CDR2 as SYDVKM. DNA of the CDR3: TGTGCCAGCACCAACCCCGGGACAGGGGGCACCGGGGAGCTGTTTTTT. As protein: CASTNPGTGGTGELFF.

The CDR3 loop is CASSPRTGLYEQYF. The CDR3 DNA reads TGTGCCAGCAGCCCGAGGACAGGGCTATACGAGCAGTACTTC. The rearrangement links TRBV7-3 to TRBJ2-7; 8 bases are a match to TRBD1. The germline V gene encodes CDR1 SGHTA and CDR2 FQGTGA. CDR3 length: 14 amino acids. J lost 4 bases, V lost 5 bases, and 7 bases had no gene match.